The entry below gives a single T cell receptor beta chain sequence along with its context. What it recognizes is unknown. This sample was included in a study of shared clonotypes between healthy human individuals. Study results and limitations: Clonotypes that were shared across four donors made up about 4.5% of naive CD4 clonotypes.

The CDR3 length is 14 residues. The germline CDR1 and CDR2 sequences are SGHVS and FNYEAQ. V gave up 5 bases and J gave up 6 bases; unmatched junction bases: 9. The assay ran at deep level. Clones were sequenced by immunoSEQ multiplex PCR, and TCRdb holds only the in-frame ones, with some missing. Of about 2.5 million clones listed, 85% to 95% were seen once; the top ten hold 0.37%. This TCR derives from a man between 18 and 29 years old in good health. Some clones in this sample may be carry-over from other donors' samples. The rearrangement joins TRBV7-6 to TRBJ2-7; 8 bases align to TRBD2. Sequenced sample: naive CD4+ T cells from PBMCs. Subset reported: CD45RA+ positively selected. CDR3 nucleotide sequence: TGTGCCAGCAGCATAACGGGAGGGACCTCCGAGCAGTACTTC. Encoded protein: CASSITGGTSEQYF.